Below, 7 T cell receptor beta chains from the same sample are listed, as sequenced in a study of cytomegalovirus exposure and HLA in healthy donors. 13 Jbeta primers and 60 Vbeta primers were used for the PCR. The protocol was immunoSEQ multiplex PCR, while the TCRdb copy is restricted to in-frame clones and leaves out a portion. The clone table shows around 50,000 clones, with the ten largest holding approximately 6.8%. The sequenced sample was PBMCs. All receptors derive from a woman aged 40 to 50 in good health and CMV-seronegative.

The chain joins TRBV6-5 to TRBJ1-2; TRBD1 aligns across 9 bases. CDR1 MNHEY and CDR2 SVGAGI come from the germline V gene. This CDR3 comprises 14 residues. Trimming took 2 bases from V and 5 from J; bases not matched to a gene: 3. DNA of the CDR3: TGTGCCAGCAGTTACGGGGGGACAGGGTATGGCTACACCTTC. Residues: CASSYGGTGYGYTF.

The gene calls are TRBV19 and TRBJ2-3; a possible D gene is TRBD2 (5 bases). Deletions cut 5 bases from V and 7 bases from J, with 22 bases between. This CDR3 contains 16 residues. Germline CDR1 LNHDA, CDR2 SQIVND (reference sequence). The CDR3 DNA sequence: TGTGCCAGTAGTCCCGGGAAGGATGACGATTCCTATACGCAGTATTTT. Translating it yields CASSPGKDDDSYTQYF. Drawing the rest from reference TRBV19 and TRBJ2-3, the complete variable domain is DGGITQSPKYLFRKEGQNVTLSCEQNLNHDAMYWYRQDPGQGLRLIYYSQIVNDFQKGDIAEGYSVSREKKESFPLTVTSAQKNPTAFYLCASSPGKDDDSYTQYFGPGTRLTVL.

The chain couples TRBV2 to TRBJ1-2; D might be TRBD1 (6 bases). This CDR3 comprises 18 residues. Deletions cut 5 bases from V and 3 bases from J, with 25 bases between. Per the germline V gene, CDR1 is SNHLY and CDR2 is FYNNEI. CDR3 coding DNA: TGTGCCAGCAGTTGGGGCGACGAGCGTTCAAAGGGGGACTATGGCTACACCTTC. It encodes CASSWGDERSKGDYGYTF.

The chain combines TRBV4-3 with TRBJ2-1, with 10 bases aligning to TRBD2. The CDR3 covers 18 residues. Looked up from germline, CDR1 is LGHNA and CDR2 is YSLEER. Trimming took 0 bases from V and 10 from J; bases not matched to a gene: 15. CDR3 DNA: TGCGCCAGCAGCCAAGATTACCAGCCTAGCGGGAGTTGGGGGGAGCAGTTCTTC. Its translation: CASSQDYQPSGSWGEQFF.

The V and J genes are TRBV20-1 and TRBJ2-7, with 7 bases aligning to TRBD1. After removal of 3 bases from V and 4 bases from J, the junction contained 0 bases not matched to a gene. The CDR3 has 11 amino acids. CDR1 and CDR2 from the germline V gene are DFQATT and SNEGSKA (reference sequence). The CDR3 reads CSASRGYEQYF. The CDR3 coding sequence is TGCAGTGCTAGCAGGGGGTACGAGCAGTACTTC.

The V gene is TRBV2, the J gene TRBJ1-2; possible D gene TRBD1, 5 bases. Germline values: CDR1 SNHLY, CDR2 FYNNEI. Deletions cut 7 bases from V and 7 bases from J, with 19 bases between. The CDR3 loop spans 14 amino acids. CDR3 residues: CASTEDMPGSGYTF. CDR3 coding DNA: TGTGCCAGCACTGAGGACATGCCAGGTAGTGGCTACACCTTC.

The chain has TRBV30 and TRBJ1-5; D is uncertain. V was pared by 0 bases and J by 3 bases, with 9 bases between. CDR1 and CDR2 from the germline V gene are GTSNPN and SVGIG (reference sequence). The CDR3 contains 14 residues. CDR3 DNA: TGTGCCTGGAGTGTGATGGCTTCCAATCAGCCCCAGCATTTT. Protein: CAWSVMASNQPQHF.